Described below is a single TCR beta chain sequence and its context. This record comes from a study of blood T cell repertoires in COVID-19. Study overall: In each case, the material was cDNA or gDNA derived from T cells, B-cell-depleted T cells, or PBMCs.

Germline trimming cut 4 bases from V and 1 base from J; bases unmatched to any gene: 1. The CDR3 has 15 residues. Germline loops: CDR1 MNHEY, CDR2 SMNVEV (reference sequence). As handled by the study authors: For nucleated cells, counts were estimated from reference gene primer amplification. The data were produced by immunoSEQ multiplex PCR, yet TCRdb's version contains in-frame clones alone and is incomplete. V, J and clone size are those of that table, while D and trimming were read from the DNA. The sample has around 10,000 clones; 90% are singletons. This TCR came from a human donor in a cohort sampled during active COVID-19. The sample was peripheral blood. The chain uses TRBV27 and TRBJ2-4, with TRBD1 matching 10 bases. CDR3 in amino acids: CASSWGQGAKNIQYF. CDR3 DNA sequence: TGTGCCAGCAGTTGGGGACAGGGGGCCAAAAACATTCAGTACTTC.